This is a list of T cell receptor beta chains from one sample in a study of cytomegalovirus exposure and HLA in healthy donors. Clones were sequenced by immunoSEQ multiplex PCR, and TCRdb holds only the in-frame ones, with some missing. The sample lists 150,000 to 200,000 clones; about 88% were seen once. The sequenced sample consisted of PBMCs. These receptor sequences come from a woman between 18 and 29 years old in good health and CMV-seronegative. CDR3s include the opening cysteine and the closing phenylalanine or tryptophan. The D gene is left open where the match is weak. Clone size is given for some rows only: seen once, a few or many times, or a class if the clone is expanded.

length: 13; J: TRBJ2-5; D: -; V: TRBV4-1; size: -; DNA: TGCGCCAGCAGCGAAGCGGACCAAGAGACCCAGTACTTC; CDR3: CASSEADQETQYF
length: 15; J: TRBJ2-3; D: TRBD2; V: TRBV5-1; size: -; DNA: TGCGCCAGCAGCTTCGACGGGGGGGCCACAGATACGCAGTATTTT; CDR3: CASSFDGGATDTQYF
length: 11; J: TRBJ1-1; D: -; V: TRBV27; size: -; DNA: TGTGCCAGTTTATCGGGGGGGGAAGCTTTCTTT; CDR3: CASLSGGEAFF
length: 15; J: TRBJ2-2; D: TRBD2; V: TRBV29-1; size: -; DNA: TGCAGCGTGGCCGGGACTAGCGAGGCCACCGGGGAGCTGTTTTTT; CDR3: CSVAGTSEATGELFF
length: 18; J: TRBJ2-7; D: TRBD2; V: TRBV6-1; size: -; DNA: TGTGCCAGCAGTGGCCTGACTAGCCCAGGGCCTTTCGCCTACGAGCAGTACTTC; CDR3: CASSGLTSPGPFAYEQYF
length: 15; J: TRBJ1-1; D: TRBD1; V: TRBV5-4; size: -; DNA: TGTGCCAGCAGCAAAGGACAGGGGCGGGCCACTGAAGCTTTCTTT; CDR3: CASSKGQGRATEAFF
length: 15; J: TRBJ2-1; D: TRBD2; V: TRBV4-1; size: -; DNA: TGCGCCAGCAGCCAAGGAGCGGGGGGCTACAATGAGCAGTTCTTC; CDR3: CASSQGAGGYNEQFF
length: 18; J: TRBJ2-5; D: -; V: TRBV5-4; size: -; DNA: TGTGCCAGCAGCCCGAACTCAATCGTCGGTGTCCGTCAAGAGACCCAGTACTTC; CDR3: CASSPNSIVGVRQETQYF
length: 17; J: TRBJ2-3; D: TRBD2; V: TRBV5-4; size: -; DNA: TGTGCCAGCAGCTTGGAGGGGCTAGCGGGGGGCACAGATACGCAGTATTTT; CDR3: CASSLEGLAGGTDTQYF
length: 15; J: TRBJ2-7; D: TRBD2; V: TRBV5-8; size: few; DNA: TGTGCCAGCAGCTTGGTGCTAGCGGGGGGTTCGGAGCAGTACTTC; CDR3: CASSLVLAGGSEQYF
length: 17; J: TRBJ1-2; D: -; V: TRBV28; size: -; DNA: TGTGCCAGCAGTCCGCTATCTAGACGGGAGTTTAACTATGGCTACACCTTC; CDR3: CASSPLSRREFNYGYTF
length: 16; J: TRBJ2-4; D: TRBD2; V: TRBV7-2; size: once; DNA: TGTGCCAGCAGCCCCCGACTAGCGGGGGGGCGATACATTCAGTACTTC; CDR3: CASSPRLAGGRYIQYF
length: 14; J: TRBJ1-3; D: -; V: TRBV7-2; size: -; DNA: TGTGCCAGCAGCCATAGTGTCACGGGGAACACCATATATTTT; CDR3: CASSHSVTGNTIYF
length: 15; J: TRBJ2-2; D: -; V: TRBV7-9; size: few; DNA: TGTGCCAGCAGCTTAGGGAGCCTAAACACCGGGGAGCTGTTTTTT; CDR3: CASSLGSLNTGELFF
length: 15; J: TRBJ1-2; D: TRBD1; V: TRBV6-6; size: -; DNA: TGTGCCAGCAGTGTCCAGGACAGGGCTAACTATGGCTACACCTTC; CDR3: CASSVQDRANYGYTF
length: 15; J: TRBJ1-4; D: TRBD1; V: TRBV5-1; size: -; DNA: TGCGCCAGCAGCCCGAAGGGGACAGGGCAAGAAAAACTGTTTTTT; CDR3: CASSPKGTGQEKLFF
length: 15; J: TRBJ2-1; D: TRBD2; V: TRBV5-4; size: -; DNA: TGTGCCAGCCAGCACGGACTAGCGGAATACAATGAGCAGTTCTTC; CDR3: CASQHGLAEYNEQFF
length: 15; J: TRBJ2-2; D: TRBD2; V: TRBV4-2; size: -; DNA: TGTGCCAGCAGCCTCGCGGGGGGGCTAGGCGGGGAGCTGTTTTTT; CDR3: CASSLAGGLGGELFF
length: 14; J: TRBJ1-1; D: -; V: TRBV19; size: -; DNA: TGTGCCAGTAGTCGGAACAGCTTTAACACTGAAGCTTTCTTT; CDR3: CASSRNSFNTEAFF
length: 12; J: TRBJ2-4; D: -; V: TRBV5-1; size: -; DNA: TGCGCCAGCAGCTTGGCACAGGGCATTCAGTACTTC; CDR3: CASSLAQGIQYF
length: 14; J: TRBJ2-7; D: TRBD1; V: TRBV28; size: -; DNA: TGTGCCAGCAGACTCGGGACAGTTCCCTACGAGCAGTACTTC; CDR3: CASRLGTVPYEQYF
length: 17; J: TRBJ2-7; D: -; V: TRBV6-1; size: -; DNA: TGTGCCAGCAGTGAACGGCGGAGGAGATCCCCAACCTACGAGCAGTACTTC; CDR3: CASSERRRRSPTYEQYF
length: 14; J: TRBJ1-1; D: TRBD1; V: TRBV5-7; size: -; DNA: TGTGCCAGCAGCTTGGAGACAGGGCGCCGTGAAGCTTTCTTT; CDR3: CASSLETGRREAFF
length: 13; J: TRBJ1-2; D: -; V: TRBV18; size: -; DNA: TGTGCCAGCTCTGTGGACAGACGGGATGGCTACACCTTC; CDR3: CASSVDRRDGYTF
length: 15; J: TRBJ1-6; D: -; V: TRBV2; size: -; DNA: TGTGCCAGCAGCCCCCGGGAGACAGAAAATTCACCCCTCCACTTT; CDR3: CASSPRETENSPLHF
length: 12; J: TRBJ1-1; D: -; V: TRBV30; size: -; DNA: TGTGCCTGGAGTGTAGGCAACACTAGGCAATTCTTT; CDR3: CAWSVGNTRQFF
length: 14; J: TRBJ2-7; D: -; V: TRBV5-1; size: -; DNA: TGCGCCAGCAGCTTTGTAGCCCGGCCTGGCGAGCAGTACTTC; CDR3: CASSFVARPGEQYF
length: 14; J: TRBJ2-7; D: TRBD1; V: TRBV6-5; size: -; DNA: TGTGCCAGCAGTGACTGGACAGGGGGCCACGAGCAGTACTTC; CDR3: CASSDWTGGHEQYF
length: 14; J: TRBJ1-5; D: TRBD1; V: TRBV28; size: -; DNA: TGTGCCAGCAGTGGTACAGGGGGCCTCCAGCCCCAGCATTTT; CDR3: CASSGTGGLQPQHF
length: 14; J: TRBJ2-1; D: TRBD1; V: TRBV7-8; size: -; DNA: TGTGCCAGCAGCTCCCGGGACAGGGGAATTGAGCAGTTCTTC; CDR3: CASSSRDRGIEQFF
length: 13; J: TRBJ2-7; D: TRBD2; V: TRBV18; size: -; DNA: TGTGCCAGTCAAGGACTAGCGGGCTACGAGCAGTACTTC; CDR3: CASQGLAGYEQYF
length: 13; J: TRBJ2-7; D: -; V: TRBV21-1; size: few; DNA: TGTGCCAGGTTAGCGGGAGAAGGGCACGAGCAGTACTTC; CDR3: CARLAGEGHEQYF
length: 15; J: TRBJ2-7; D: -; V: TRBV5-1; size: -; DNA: TGCGCCAGCAGCCACCTAGCGAACGCCTACGAAGGGCAGTACTTC; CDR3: CASSHLANAYEGQYF
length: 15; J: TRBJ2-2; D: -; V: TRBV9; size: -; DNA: TGTGCCAGCAGCGGAACCTACGCGAACACCGGGGAGCTGTTTTTT; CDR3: CASSGTYANTGELFF
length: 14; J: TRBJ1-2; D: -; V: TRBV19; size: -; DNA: TGTGCCAGTAGTATTGGACAGCGCTACTATGGCTACACCTTC; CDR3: CASSIGQRYYGYTF
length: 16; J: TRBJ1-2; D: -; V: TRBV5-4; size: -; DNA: TGTGCCAGCAGCTTGCGGAGCGGTTCTAGGAACTATGGCTACACCTTC; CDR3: CASSLRSGSRNYGYTF
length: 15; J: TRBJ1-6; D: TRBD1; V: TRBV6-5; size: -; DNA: TGTGCCAGCAGTTACGAGACAGGGCTTCATTCACCCCTCCACTTT; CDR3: CASSYETGLHSPLHF
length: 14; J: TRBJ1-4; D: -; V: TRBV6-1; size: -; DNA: TGTGCCAGCAGTGAGCAGGTTCCTAATGAAAAACTGTTTTTT; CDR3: CASSEQVPNEKLFF
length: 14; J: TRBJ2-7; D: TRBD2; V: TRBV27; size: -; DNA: TGTGCCAGCAGAATAAGCGGGATTGCGGGCGAGCAGTACTTC; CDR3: CASRISGIAGEQYF
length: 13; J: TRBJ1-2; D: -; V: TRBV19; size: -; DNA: TGTGCCAGTCGTGGCCCAGGTGTCTATGGCTACACCTTC; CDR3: CASRGPGVYGYTF
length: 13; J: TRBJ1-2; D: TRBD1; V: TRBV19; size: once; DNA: TGTGCCAGTAGCCCCTGGGACAGCTATGGCTACACCTTC; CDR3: CASSPWDSYGYTF
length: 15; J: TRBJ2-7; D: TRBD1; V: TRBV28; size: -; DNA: TGTGCCAGCAGGGTTGGGACAGGGGGACGCTACGAGCAGTACTTC; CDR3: CASRVGTGGRYEQYF
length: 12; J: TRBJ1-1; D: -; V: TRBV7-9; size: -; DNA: TGTGCCAGCAGCCCCGGGGGGGCTGAAGCTTTCTTT; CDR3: CASSPGGAEAFF
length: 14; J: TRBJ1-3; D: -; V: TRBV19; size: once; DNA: TGTGCCAGTAACACGGGGATCTCTGGAAACACCATATATTTT; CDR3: CASNTGISGNTIYF
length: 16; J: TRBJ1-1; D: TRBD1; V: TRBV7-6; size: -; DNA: TGTGCCAGCAGCTTAGCAGGGGGCACAATGAACACTGAAGCTTTCTTT; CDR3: CASSLAGGTMNTEAFF
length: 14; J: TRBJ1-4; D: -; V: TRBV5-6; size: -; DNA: TGTGCCAGCAGCTTGTCGGGTCCTATTGAAAAACTGTTTTTT; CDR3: CASSLSGPIEKLFF
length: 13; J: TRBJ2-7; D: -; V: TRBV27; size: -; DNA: TGTGCCAGCAGTTTGCAGGTCTCCTACGAGCAGTACTTC; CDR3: CASSLQVSYEQYF
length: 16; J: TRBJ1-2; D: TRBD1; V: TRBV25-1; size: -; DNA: TGTGCCAGCAGTGATTACCCCGGACAGGGGGCGGATGGCTACACCTTC; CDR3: CASSDYPGQGADGYTF
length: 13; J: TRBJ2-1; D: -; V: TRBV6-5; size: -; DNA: TGTGCCAGTTCGAGGTTTGGGTCCAATGAGCAGTTCTTC; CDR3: CASSRFGSNEQFF
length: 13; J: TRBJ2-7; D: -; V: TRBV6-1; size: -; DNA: TGTGCCATCGAAGCGACAGGACACTACGAGCAGTACTTC; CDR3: CAIEATGHYEQYF